Listed below are T cell receptor beta chains from one sample, sequenced in a study of OX40 agonist ivuxolimab in advanced cancers. Only in-frame clones appear in the TCRdb table, and some are missing; sequencing was by immunoSEQ multiplex PCR. The sample lists roughly 64,000 clones, 82% occurring once. The material was CD4+ or CD8+ T cells sorted from blood, obtained in a trial of the OX40 agonist ivuxolimab. The origin of the receptors is an adult with an advanced solid tumor such as melanoma, head and neck, liver or kidney cancer. The CDR3 runs from the conserved cysteine through the conserved F or W. The order of the fields is V gene, clone size, CDR3 length, D gene, J gene, CDR3 DNA, CDR3 protein. A D gene is named only where the DNA matches it firmly. The listing skips clone size in some rows; elsewhere it reads once, few, many or a size class.

TRBV6-6	.	14	TRBD1	TRBJ1-1	TGTGCCAGCAGACAGGGACAGCCTAACACTGAAGCTTTCTTT	CASRQGQPNTEAFF
TRBV18	few	16	TRBD1	TRBJ1-5	TGTGCCAGCTCACCTAACGGGGGGCAGGGGGATCAGCCCCAGCATTTT	CASSPNGGQGDQPQHF
TRBV7-6	.	16	.	TRBJ2-1	TGTGCCAGCAGCTTAGCTAGCGGAAGCTCCTACAATGAGCAGTTCTTC	CASSLASGSSYNEQFF
TRBV29-1	.	14	TRBD2	TRBJ2-3	TGCAGCGTGGAACTAGCGTGGAGCACAGATACGCAGTATTTT	CSVELAWSTDTQYF
TRBV27	.	14	.	TRBJ1-2	TGTGCCAGCAGTTTAACATGGACAAGCTATGGCTACACCTTC	CASSLTWTSYGYTF
TRBV30	.	16	.	TRBJ1-3	TGTGCCTGGAGCGCTACTGGCCCGGGAGGCAGAAACACCATATATTTT	CAWSATGPGGRNTIYF
TRBV7-9	.	14	.	TRBJ1-1	TGTGCCAGCAGCTTAGATCTGGGACGGGGTGAAGCTTTCTTT	CASSLDLGRGEAFF
TRBV4-1	.	14	.	TRBJ2-7	TGCGCCAGCAGCCGTGCGGCGGGGTCCTACGAGCAGTACTTC	CASSRAAGSYEQYF
TRBV7-9	.	15	.	TRBJ2-2	TGTGCCAGCAGCTCCCGGACGAGGGTTCCCGGGGAGCTGTTTTTT	CASSSRTRVPGELFF
TRBV19	.	15	.	TRBJ1-2	TGTGCCAGTAGTTACGGACAGTCGACAACGGCGGGCTACACCTTC	CASSYGQSTTAGYTF
TRBV6-5	.	15	TRBD1	TRBJ1-2	TGTGCCAGCAGCTTGTCCGGGACAGGGATTCATGGCTACACCTTC	CASSLSGTGIHGYTF
TRBV27	.	14	.	TRBJ2-1	TGTGCCAGCAGTTTGGAAAGGGGGATCAATGAGCAGTTCTTC	CASSLERGINEQFF
TRBV7-6	.	14	.	TRBJ2-1	TGTGCCAGCAGCGCAGGGTCCGTTTACAATGAGCAGTTCTTC	CASSAGSVYNEQFF
TRBV4-2	.	14	.	TRBJ1-2	TGTGCCAGCAGCCAAGGGAAGGGGTTGCCTGGCTACACCTTC	CASSQGKGLPGYTF
TRBV19	once	16	TRBD1	TRBJ1-2	TGTGCCAGTCAGGACAGGCCTCTCCCGGCTTCCTATGGCTACACCTTC	CASQDRPLPASYGYTF
TRBV6-6	.	13	.	TRBJ1-3	TGTGCCAGCAAACAGGGCGAAGGAAACACCATATATTTT	CASKQGEGNTIYF
TRBV6-6	.	12	.	TRBJ2-7	TGTGCCGGCAGTTCATCCCTCTACGAGCAGTACTTC	CAGSSSLYEQYF
TRBV7-3	.	15	.	TRBJ1-5	TGCGCCAGCAGCCAAGATTGGGACAGCAATCAGCCCCAGCATTTT	CASSQDWDSNQPQHF
TRBV5-1	few	12	.	TRBJ2-7	TGCGCCAGCAGCTATAGCTCCTACGAGCAGTACTTC	CASSYSSYEQYF
TRBV5-1	.	14	TRBD1	TRBJ1-3	TGCGCCAGCAGCCCCGACAGGGATGGAAACACCATATATTTT	CASSPDRDGNTIYF
TRBV7-3	.	15	.	TRBJ2-1	TGTGCCAGCAGCCCGTCGCGACTCCCGGCAAATGAGCAGTTCTTC	CASSPSRLPANEQFF
TRBV7-9	.	14	.	TRBJ2-7	TGTGCCAGCAGCACCCCCAGGGACTCCTACGAGCAGTACTTC	CASSTPRDSYEQYF
TRBV4-2	.	17	.	TRBJ1-4	TGTGCCAGCAGCCAAGATTTAGTGGAGGAAACTAATGAAAAACTGTTTTTT	CASSQDLVEETNEKLFF
TRBV18	.	18	TRBD1	TRBJ2-2	TGTGCCAGCTCACCACGCGCCTCGACAGGGGGCAAGACCGGGGAGCTGTTTTTT	CASSPRASTGGKTGELFF
TRBV10-3	.	18	TRBD1	TRBJ1-5	TGTGCCATCAGTGACCCCCAGGGGGGAACCGTAAGCAATCAGCCCCAGCATTTT	CAISDPQGGTVSNQPQHF
TRBV12-5	.	15	.	TRBJ2-1	TGTGCTAGTGGCCCTACTACGACCTCCTACAATGAGCAGTTCTTC	CASGPTTTSYNEQFF
TRBV7-9	.	12	.	TRBJ2-5	TGTGCCAGCCAGAGCTACCAAGAGACCCAGTACTTC	CASQSYQETQYF
TRBV6-6	.	16	TRBD1	TRBJ1-5	TGTGCCAGCAGTAAACTACAGGGGGCCTTGAGTCAGCCCCAGCATTTT	CASSKLQGALSQPQHF
TRBV11-2	.	13	.	TRBJ1-1	TGTGCCACAAATACGGGGTGGGGCACTGAAGCTTTCTTT	CATNTGWGTEAFF
TRBV6-5	.	14	.	TRBJ2-2	TGTGCCAGCAGTTACGATTCGGGAACCGGGGAGCTGTTTTTT	CASSYDSGTGELFF
TRBV2	.	14	.	TRBJ2-7	TGTGCCAGCAGAAAAGGGCAAAGCTCCTACGAGCAGTACTTC	CASRKGQSSYEQYF
TRBV2	.	15	.	TRBJ1-3	TGTGCCAGCAGCCAACAGGGTTTAGGTGGAAACACCATATATTTT	CASSQQGLGGNTIYF
TRBV4-3	once	15	TRBD1	TRBJ2-5	TGCGCCAGCAGCCAAGAAGGGGGCATTCAAGAGACCCAGTACTTC	CASSQEGGIQETQYF
TRBV5-1	.	16	.	TRBJ1-1	TGCGCCAGCAGCTTGGGCCTTGGGAACCTGAACACTGAAGCTTTCTTT	CASSLGLGNLNTEAFF
TRBV10-2	.	16	.	TRBJ2-2	TGCGCCAGCAGTGAGATGGCAAGCGCGAACACCGGGGAGCTGTTTTTT	CASSEMASANTGELFF
TRBV19	.	15	.	TRBJ2-3	TGTGCCAGTAGTACCCGGGGCTCGGGCACAGATACGCAGTATTTT	CASSTRGSGTDTQYF
TRBV29-1	medium-sized	14	TRBD1	TRBJ1-2	TGCAGCGTTGAGTGGTCAGGGGGATTTAATGGCTACACCTTC	CSVEWSGGFNGYTF
TRBV11-1	few	19	TRBD2	TRBJ2-1	TGTGCCAGCAGCTCCCCAAGGACTAGCGGGAGGGCCCGTTACAATGAGCAGTTCTTC	CASSSPRTSGRARYNEQFF
TRBV13	.	15	.	TRBJ2-1	TGTGCCAGCAGCTTAACCCCACCGCCGTACAATGAGCAGTTCTTC	CASSLTPPPYNEQFF
TRBV10-3	once	12	TRBD1	TRBJ1-1	TGTGCCATCAGCAGGGGGGGATATGAAGCTTTCTTT	CAISRGGYEAFF
TRBV5-1	few	16	TRBD2	TRBJ2-7	TGCGCCAGCAGCAAACTAGCGGGAGGACTTAGCGACGAGCAGTACTTC	CASSKLAGGLSDEQYF
TRBV5-1	.	14	.	TRBJ1-4	TGCGCCAGCAGTTCCAGGCCGGGGGGTGAAAAACTGTTTTTT	CASSSRPGGEKLFF
TRBV12-5	.	13	.	TRBJ2-2	TGTGCTAGTGGTTCGACAACAGGCGGGGAGCTGTTTTTT	CASGSTTGGELFF
TRBV11-3	.	16	.	TRBJ1-3	TGTGCCAGCAGCTCCCCGGGACGGATCTCTGGAAACACCATATATTTT	CASSSPGRISGNTIYF
TRBV7-2	.	13	.	TRBJ1-1	TGTGCCAGCAGCATCAACTTGAACACTGAAGCTTTCTTT	CASSINLNTEAFF
TRBV4-1	.	15	.	TRBJ1-5	TGCGCCAGCAGCCAAGCAGGTAATGGCAATCAGCCCCAGCATTTT	CASSQAGNGNQPQHF
TRBV2	.	13	TRBD2	TRBJ2-2	TGTGCCAGCCGGGGGACTACAGCCGGGGAGCTGTTTTTT	CASRGTTAGELFF
TRBV30	.	13	.	TRBJ2-1	TGTGCCTGGAGTAGGGGGTTCTACAATGAGCAGTTCTTC	CAWSRGFYNEQFF
TRBV2	.	11	.	TRBJ2-7	TGTGCCAGCAGTCCGTGGCAGGAGCAGTACTTC	CASSPWQEQYF
TRBV7-2	.	12	.	TRBJ2-1	TGTGCCAGCAGCTTGAGATACAATGAGCAGTTCTTC	CASSLRYNEQFF
TRBV4-1	.	14	.	TRBJ2-5	TGCGCCAGCAGCCAAGCGCCCAGTGAGGAGACCCAGTACTTC	CASSQAPSEETQYF